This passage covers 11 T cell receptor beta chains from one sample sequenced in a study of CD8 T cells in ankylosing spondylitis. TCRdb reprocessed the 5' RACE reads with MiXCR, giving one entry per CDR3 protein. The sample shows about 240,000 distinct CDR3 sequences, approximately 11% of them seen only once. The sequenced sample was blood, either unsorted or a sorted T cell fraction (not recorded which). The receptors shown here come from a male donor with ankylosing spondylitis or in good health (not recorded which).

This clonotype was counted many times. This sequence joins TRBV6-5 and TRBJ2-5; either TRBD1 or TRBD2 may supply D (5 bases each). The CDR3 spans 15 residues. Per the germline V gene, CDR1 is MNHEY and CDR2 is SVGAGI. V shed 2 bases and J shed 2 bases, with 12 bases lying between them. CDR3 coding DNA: TGTGCCAGCAGTTACCGGGGACGGGAACAAGAGACCCAGTACTTC. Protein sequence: CASSYRGREQETQYF.

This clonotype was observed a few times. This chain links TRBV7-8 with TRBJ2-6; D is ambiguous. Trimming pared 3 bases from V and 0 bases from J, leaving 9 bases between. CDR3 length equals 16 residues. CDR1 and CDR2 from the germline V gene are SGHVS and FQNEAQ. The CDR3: CASSLLSGSGANVLTF. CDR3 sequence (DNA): TGTGCCAGCAGCTTGTTATCGGGCTCTGGGGCCAACGTCCTGACTTTC.

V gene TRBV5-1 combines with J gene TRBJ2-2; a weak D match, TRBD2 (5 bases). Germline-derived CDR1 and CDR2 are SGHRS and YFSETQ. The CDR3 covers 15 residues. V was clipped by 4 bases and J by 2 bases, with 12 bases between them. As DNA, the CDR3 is TGCGCCAGCAGCCAGGACTTACTAAACACCGGGGAGCTGTTTTTT. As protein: CASSQDLLNTGELFF.

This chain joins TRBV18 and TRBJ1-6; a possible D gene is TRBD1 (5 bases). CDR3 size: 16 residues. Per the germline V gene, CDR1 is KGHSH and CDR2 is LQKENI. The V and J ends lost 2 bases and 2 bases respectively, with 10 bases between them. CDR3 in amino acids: CASSPSPGPYNSPLHF. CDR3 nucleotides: TGTGCCAGCTCACCATCACCGGGACCCTATAATTCACCCCTCCACTTT.

The DNA for the CDR3 is TGTGCCAGCAGTTACCGACCAACAGGGGCTGGGGCCAACGTCCTGACTTTC. It translates to CASSYRPTGAGANVLTF. The gene calls are TRBV6-5 and TRBJ2-6; 7 bases are shared with TRBD1. Germline CDR1 reads MNHEY; CDR2 reads SVGAGI. The CDR3 runs to 17 residues. The V segment lost 2 bases and the J segment 2 bases; nucleotides outside the gene matches: 6.

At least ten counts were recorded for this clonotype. Written as DNA, the CDR3 is TGCAGCGTTACTCTATTGGGTCTCTATGGCTACACCTTC. Translating gives CSVTLLGLYGYTF. The V call is TRBV29-1, the J call TRBJ1-2, with D hard to call. Per germline, CDR1 SQVTM and CDR2 ANQGSEA. The CDR3 contains 13 residues. V dropped 5 bases and J dropped 4 bases, with 14 bases sitting between them.

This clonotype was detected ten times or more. Written as DNA, the CDR3 is TGTGCTAGTGCCTACAGGGCAGGGACCCAGTACTTC. Translated: CASAYRAGTQYF. The genes are TRBV12-5 and TRBJ2-5, with D possibly matching TRBD1 (6 bases). This CDR3 region has 12 residues. Germline loops: CDR1 LGHNT, CDR2 FRNRAP. V lost 7 bases and J lost 7, with 13 bases in between.

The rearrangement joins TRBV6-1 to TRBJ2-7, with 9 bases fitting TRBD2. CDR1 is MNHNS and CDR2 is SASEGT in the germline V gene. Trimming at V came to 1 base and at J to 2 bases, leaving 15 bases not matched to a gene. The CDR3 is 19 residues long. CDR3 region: CASSEVGGGAGGSPYEQYF. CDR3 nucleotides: TGTGCCAGCAGTGAAGTGGGGGGTGGAGCGGGAGGATCCCCCTACGAGCAGTACTTC.

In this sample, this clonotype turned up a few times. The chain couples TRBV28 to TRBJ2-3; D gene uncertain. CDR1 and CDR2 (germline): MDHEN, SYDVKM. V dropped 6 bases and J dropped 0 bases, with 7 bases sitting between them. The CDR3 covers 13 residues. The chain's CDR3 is CASSQISTDTQYF. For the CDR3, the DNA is TGTGCCAGCAGCCAAATTAGCACAGATACGCAGTATTTT.

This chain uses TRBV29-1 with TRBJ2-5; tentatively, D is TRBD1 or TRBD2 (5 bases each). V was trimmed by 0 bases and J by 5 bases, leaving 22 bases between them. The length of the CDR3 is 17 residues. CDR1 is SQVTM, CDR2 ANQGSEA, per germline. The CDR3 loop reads CSVEDLMGLTEGETQYF. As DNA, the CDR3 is TGCAGCGTTGAAGATCTGATGGGCCTAACCGAGGGGGAGACCCAGTACTTC. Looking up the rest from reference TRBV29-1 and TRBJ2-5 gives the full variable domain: SAVISQKPSRDICQRGTSLTIQCQVDSQVTMMFWYRQQPGQSLTLIATANQGSEATYESGFVIDKFPISRPNLTFSTLTVSNMSPEDSSIYLCSVEDLMGLTEGETQYFGPGTRLLVL.

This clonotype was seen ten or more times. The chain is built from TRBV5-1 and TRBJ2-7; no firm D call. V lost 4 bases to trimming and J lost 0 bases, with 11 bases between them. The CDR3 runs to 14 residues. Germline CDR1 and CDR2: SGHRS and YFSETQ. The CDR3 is CASSALLSSYEQYF. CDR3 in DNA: TGCGCCAGCAGCGCTCTTCTAAGCTCCTACGAGCAGTACTTC.